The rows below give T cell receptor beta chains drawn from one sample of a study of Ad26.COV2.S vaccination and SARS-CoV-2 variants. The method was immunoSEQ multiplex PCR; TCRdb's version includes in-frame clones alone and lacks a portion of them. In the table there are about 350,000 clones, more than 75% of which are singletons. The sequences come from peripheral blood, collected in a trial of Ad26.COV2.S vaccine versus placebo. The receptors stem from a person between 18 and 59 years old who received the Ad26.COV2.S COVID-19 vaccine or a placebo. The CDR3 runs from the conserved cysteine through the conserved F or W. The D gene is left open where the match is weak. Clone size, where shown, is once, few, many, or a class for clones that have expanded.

CDR3: CASSASALAGAITGELFF
DNA: TGTGCCAGCAGCGCCAGTGCATTGGCAGGGGCAATCACCGGGGAGCTGTTTTTT
J: TRBJ2-2
size: -
V: TRBV9
D: -

CDR3: CATSRDPRQTDTQYF
DNA: TGTGCCACCAGCAGAGACCCGCGACAGACAGATACGCAGTATTTT
J: TRBJ2-3
size: -
V: TRBV15
D: -

CDR3: CASSQGRRTGAGYTF
DNA: TGTGCCAGCAGCCAAGGGCGCCGGACAGGGGCTGGCTACACCTTC
J: TRBJ1-2
size: -
V: TRBV14
D: TRBD1

CDR3: CASSRSTEAFF
DNA: TGTGCCAGCAGCCGATCCACTGAAGCTTTCTTT
J: TRBJ1-1
size: -
V: TRBV7-9
D: -

CDR3: CASSFSFTEAFF
DNA: TGTGCCAGCAGCTTCTCTTTTACTGAAGCTTTCTTT
J: TRBJ1-1
size: -
V: TRBV5-4
D: -

CDR3: CASSPAGTGYTF
DNA: TGTGCCAGCAGTCCTGCGGGAACTGGCTACACCTTC
J: TRBJ1-2
size: -
V: TRBV7-9
D: -

CDR3: CASSKTVSGNTIYF
DNA: TGTGCCAGCAGCAAGACAGTCTCTGGAAACACCATATATTTT
J: TRBJ1-3
size: -
V: TRBV21-1
D: -

CDR3: CACNRGGYRELFF
DNA: TGTGCCTGCAACAGAGGGGGATACCGGGAGCTGTTTTTT
J: TRBJ2-2
size: -
V: TRBV30
D: -

CDR3: CASSEGGQGALDGYTF
DNA: TGTGCCAGCAGTGAAGGGGGGCAGGGGGCACTGGATGGCTACACCTTC
J: TRBJ1-2
size: -
V: TRBV6-1
D: TRBD1

CDR3: CASSLVLRTGELFF
DNA: TGTGCCAGCAGCTTAGTTCTGAGAACCGGGGAGCTGTTTTTT
J: TRBJ2-2
size: -
V: TRBV7-9
D: -

CDR3: CASSPPGRYYEQYF
DNA: TGTGCCAGCAGTCCCCCGGGACGCTACTACGAGCAGTACTTC
J: TRBJ2-7
size: -
V: TRBV6-2/TRBV6-3
D: -

CDR3: CASSQDLGLAGAHEQFF
DNA: TGTGCCAGCAGCCAAGACCTGGGACTAGCGGGGGCGCATGAGCAGTTCTTC
J: TRBJ2-1
size: -
V: TRBV3-1/TRBV3-2
D: TRBD2

CDR3: CARDRVGQPQHF
DNA: TGTGCCAGGGACAGGGTAGGTCAGCCCCAGCATTTT
J: TRBJ1-5
size: -
V: TRBV6-5
D: TRBD1

CDR3: CASSPDRAQGYTF
DNA: TGTGCCAGCAGCCCGGACAGGGCACAAGGCTACACCTTC
J: TRBJ1-2
size: -
V: TRBV6-5
D: TRBD1

CDR3: CASIDRGSYEQYF
DNA: TGTGCCAGCATTGACAGGGGGTCCTACGAGCAGTACTTC
J: TRBJ2-7
size: -
V: TRBV25-1
D: TRBD1

CDR3: CASTSGESSGNTIYF
DNA: TGTGCCAGTACCTCGGGGGAGAGCTCTGGAAACACCATATATTTT
J: TRBJ1-3
size: few
V: TRBV19
D: -

CDR3: CASSLMGAQVQETQYF
DNA: TGTGCCAGCAGTTTAATGGGGGCCCAGGTCCAAGAGACCCAGTACTTC
J: TRBJ2-5
size: -
V: TRBV27
D: -

CDR3: CASSMVAPGSNQPQHF
DNA: TGTGCCAGTAGTATGGTAGCCCCGGGAAGCAATCAGCCCCAGCATTTT
J: TRBJ1-5
size: -
V: TRBV19
D: -

CDR3: CASSQSLAGQNYEQYF
DNA: TGTGCCAGCAGCCAATCTCTCGCGGGACAAAACTACGAGCAGTACTTC
J: TRBJ2-7
size: -
V: TRBV5-5
D: -

CDR3: CAISAGEYQPQHF
DNA: TGTGCCATCAGTGCTGGTGAATATCAGCCCCAGCATTTT
J: TRBJ1-5
size: -
V: TRBV10-3
D: -

CDR3: CASSDRNSGANVLTF
DNA: TGTGCCAGCAGCGACCGCAACTCTGGGGCCAACGTCCTGACTTTC
J: TRBJ2-6
size: -
V: TRBV9
D: -

CDR3: CATSREPRVGNTEAFF
DNA: TGTGCCACCAGCAGAGAGCCCAGGGTAGGGAACACTGAAGCTTTCTTT
J: TRBJ1-1
size: -
V: TRBV15
D: -

CDR3: CAWGTGADNEQFF
DNA: TGTGCCTGGGGGACAGGGGCGGACAATGAGCAGTTCTTC
J: TRBJ2-1
size: -
V: TRBV30
D: TRBD1

CDR3: CASSLNLGLAGEAQETQYF
DNA: TGTGCTAGCAGTTTAAACCTCGGACTAGCGGGGGAGGCCCAAGAGACCCAGTACTTC
J: TRBJ2-5
size: -
V: TRBV7-7
D: TRBD2

CDR3: CASSRRADNNEQFF
DNA: TGTGCCAGCAGCCGACGGGCCGACAACAATGAGCAGTTCTTC
J: TRBJ2-1
size: -
V: TRBV7-9
D: -

CDR3: CASSQTDRVTEAFF
DNA: TGTGCCAGCAGCCAGACGGACAGGGTCACTGAAGCTTTCTTT
J: TRBJ1-1
size: -
V: TRBV7-9
D: TRBD1

CDR3: CASSRDPKFRNEQFF
DNA: TGTGCCAGCAGCCGCGACCCGAAATTCCGCAATGAGCAGTTCTTC
J: TRBJ2-1
size: once
V: TRBV5-8
D: -

CDR3: CASRPGDGGNEKLFF
DNA: TGTGCCAGCAGGCCCGGGGACGGCGGTAATGAAAAACTGTTTTTT
J: TRBJ1-4
size: -
V: TRBV28
D: -

CDR3: CASSQGSNSGNTIYF
DNA: TGTGCCAGCAGCCAAGGGTCCAACTCTGGAAACACCATATATTTT
J: TRBJ1-3
size: once
V: TRBV3-1/TRBV3-2
D: -

CDR3: CASISGWANVLTF
DNA: TGTGCCAGTATCAGTGGGTGGGCCAACGTCCTGACTTTC
J: TRBJ2-6
size: once
V: TRBV19
D: -

CDR3: CASSPYPTTGSIYNEQFF
DNA: TGTGCCAGCAGTCCTTACCCTACGACAGGGAGTATCTACAATGAGCAGTTCTTC
J: TRBJ2-1
size: -
V: TRBV27
D: TRBD1

CDR3: CASSAPTGSHTEAFF
DNA: TGTGCCAGCAGTGCTCCGACAGGGTCCCATACTGAAGCTTTCTTT
J: TRBJ1-1
size: -
V: TRBV2
D: TRBD1

CDR3: CASRGQLQETQYF
DNA: TGTGCCAGCAGGGGACAGCTCCAAGAGACCCAGTACTTC
J: TRBJ2-5
size: -
V: TRBV5-4
D: TRBD1

CDR3: CASSLGSTVTDYGYTF
DNA: TGTGCCAGCAGCTTAGGGTCGACGGTCACGGACTATGGCTACACCTTC
J: TRBJ1-2
size: -
V: TRBV7-9
D: -

CDR3: CASSQNPRDTQYF
DNA: TGTGCCAGCAGCCAAAATCCGCGGGATACGCAGTATTTT
J: TRBJ2-3
size: -
V: TRBV3-1/TRBV3-2
D: -

CDR3: CASSLGQTLNYEQYF
DNA: TGTGCCAGCAGCCTTGGACAGACACTGAACTACGAGCAGTACTTC
J: TRBJ2-7
size: -
V: TRBV11-2
D: -

CDR3: CASTASGGFTYNEQFF
DNA: TGTGCCAGCACGGCTAGCGGGGGGTTTACCTACAATGAGCAGTTCTTC
J: TRBJ2-1
size: -
V: TRBV28
D: TRBD2